The source of this T cell receptor beta chain is a study of cytomegalovirus exposure and HLA in healthy donors. General study results and limits: Several of the most significant clusters were apparently associated with common viral pathogens in a later analysis. Reportedly, fewer N-insertions than the roughly 600-donor mean appeared in an Asian-associated ancestry cluster in a later analysis.

This clone was detected only once. Its antigen is as yet unknown. This PCR relied on a set of 60 Vbeta primers and 13 Jbeta primers. Profiled with immunoSEQ multiplex PCR; TCRdb holds only in-frame clones, not every one. This sample has some 180,000 clones, with about three quarters found just once. The CDR3 is 15 residues long. CDR1 and CDR2 from the germline V gene are WNHNN and SYGVQD (reference sequence). With 3 bases clipped from V and 2 bases from J, the junction kept 4 bases outside the gene matches. V and J are TRBV10-1 and TRBJ1-2; 9 bases align to TRBD1. The TCR sequence derives from a man aged 18 to 30 in good health and CMV-seronegative. Sample: PBMCs. This chain's CDR3 is CASSEGDRDNYGYTF. Written as DNA, the CDR3 is TGCGCCAGCAGTGAAGGGGACAGGGACAACTATGGCTACACCTTC.